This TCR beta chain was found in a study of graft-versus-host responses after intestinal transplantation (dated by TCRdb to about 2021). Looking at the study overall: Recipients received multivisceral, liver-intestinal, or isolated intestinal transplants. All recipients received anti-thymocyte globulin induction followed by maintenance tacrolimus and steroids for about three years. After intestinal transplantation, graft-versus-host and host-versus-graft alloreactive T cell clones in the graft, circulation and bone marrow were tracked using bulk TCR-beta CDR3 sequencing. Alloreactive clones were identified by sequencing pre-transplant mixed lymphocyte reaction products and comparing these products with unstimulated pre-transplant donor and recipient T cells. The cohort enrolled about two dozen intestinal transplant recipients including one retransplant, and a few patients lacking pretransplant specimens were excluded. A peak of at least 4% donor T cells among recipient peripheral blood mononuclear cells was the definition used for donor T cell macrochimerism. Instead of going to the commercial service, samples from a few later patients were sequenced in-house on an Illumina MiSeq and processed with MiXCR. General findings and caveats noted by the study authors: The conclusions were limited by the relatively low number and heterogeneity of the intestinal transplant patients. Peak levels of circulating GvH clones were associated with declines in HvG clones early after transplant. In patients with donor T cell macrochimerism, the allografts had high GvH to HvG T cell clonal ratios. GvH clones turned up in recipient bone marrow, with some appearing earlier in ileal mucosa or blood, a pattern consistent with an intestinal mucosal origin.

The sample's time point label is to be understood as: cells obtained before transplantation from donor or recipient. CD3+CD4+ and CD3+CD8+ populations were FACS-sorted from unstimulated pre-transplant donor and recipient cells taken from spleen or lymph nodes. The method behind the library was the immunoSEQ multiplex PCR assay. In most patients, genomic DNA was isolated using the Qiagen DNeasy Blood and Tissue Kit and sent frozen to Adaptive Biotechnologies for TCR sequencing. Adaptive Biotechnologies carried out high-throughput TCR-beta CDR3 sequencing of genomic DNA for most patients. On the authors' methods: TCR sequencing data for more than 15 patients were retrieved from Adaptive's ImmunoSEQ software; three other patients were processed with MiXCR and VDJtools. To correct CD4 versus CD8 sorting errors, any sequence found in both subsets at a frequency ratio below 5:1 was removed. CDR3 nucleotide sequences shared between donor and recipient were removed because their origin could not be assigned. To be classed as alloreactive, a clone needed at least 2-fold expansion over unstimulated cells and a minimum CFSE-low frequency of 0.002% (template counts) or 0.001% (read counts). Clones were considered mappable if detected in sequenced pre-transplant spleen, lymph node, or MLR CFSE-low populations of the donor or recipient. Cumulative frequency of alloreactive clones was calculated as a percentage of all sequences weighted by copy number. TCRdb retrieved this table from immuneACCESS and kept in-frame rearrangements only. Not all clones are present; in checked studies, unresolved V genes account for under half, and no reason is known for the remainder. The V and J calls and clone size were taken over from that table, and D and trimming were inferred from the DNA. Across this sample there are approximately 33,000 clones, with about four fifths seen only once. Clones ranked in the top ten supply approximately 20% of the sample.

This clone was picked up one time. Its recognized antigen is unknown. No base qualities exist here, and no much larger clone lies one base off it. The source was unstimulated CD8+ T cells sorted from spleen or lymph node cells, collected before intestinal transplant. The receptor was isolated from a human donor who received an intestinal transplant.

The CDR3 amino acid sequence is: CAARLSGSTDTQYF. The DNA reads TGTGCCGCCCGACTTAGCGGTAGCACAGATACGCAGTATTTT. The chain is encoded by TRBV28 joined to TRBJ2-3; TRBD2 might be the D gene, on 6 matching bases. The CDR3 runs 14 amino acids, cysteine and phenylalanine included. Here the CDR3 DNA is all that survives: 42 bases in frame from base 1. Cut back by 11 bases and 0 bases, the V and J ends lie 15 bases apart. The germline V gene sets CDR1 to MDHEN and CDR2 to SYDVKM.